The clone carrying this T cell receptor beta chain was counted between two and nine times. Antigen specificity is unknown. J was trimmed by 7 bases and V by 3 bases; bases with no gene match: 6. This CDR3 region has 14 residues. Germline V gene sequence: CDR1 SGHTA, CDR2 FQGTGA. These data are taken from a study of regulatory T cells in long-lasting Graves disease. Study-wide results and caveats: Persistent Graves' patients showed reduced TCR diversity versus newly diagnosed patients. Investigators studied peripheral blood only, not thyroid tissue. Limited sample numbers may have lowered accuracy.

Construction of TCR beta libraries relied on iRepertoire HTBI primers and on Arm-PCR targeting CDR3 regions. TCRdb passed the multiplex PCR reads through MiXCR, listing each CDR3 protein once. Of 500,000 to 700,000 distinct CDR3 sequences listed, around 30% are singletons. Indicated time point: persistent/refractory GD, antithyroid drugs over 5 years with positive TRAb. RNA isolated from PBMCs was used to make the TCR library. Under American Thyroid Association guidelines, Graves' disease was diagnosed. The genes are TRBV7-3 and TRBJ1-2; 9 nucleotides agree with TRBD1. The source is a female donor with Graves disease. The specimen was peripheral blood mononuclear cells (PBMCs), collected when the disease was refractory, from a patient treated with antithyroid drugs. CDR3 bases: TGTGCCAGCAGCTTGTCACAGGGGGCGTCTGGCTACACCTTC. The encoded protein is CASSLSQGASGYTF.